These 24 T cell receptor beta chains came from one sample sequenced in a study of blood T cell repertoires in COVID-19. TCRdb keeps only in-frame clones here, not all; method: immunoSEQ multiplex PCR. The data show approximately 220,000 clones, with 80% to 85% seen just once and about 2.1% held by the top ten. The material sequenced was peripheral blood. Every receptor here comes from a woman aged 60-75 years with acute or convalescent COVID-19.

The J gene is TRBJ1-6, the V gene TRBV7-9, with D perhaps matching TRBD1 (6 bases). Trimming removed 2 bases from V and 9 bases from J, with 20 bases in between. Germline CDR1 and CDR2: SEHNR and FQNEAQ (reference sequence). This CDR3 has 17 residues. This chain's CDR3 is CASSLFSGGLVGSPLHF. The CDR3 bases are TGTGCCAGCAGCTTATTTTCGGGGGGCTTAGTGGGTTCACCCCTCCACTTT.

In nucleotides, the CDR3 is TGCGCCAGCAGAGAGGGAGAGAATTCACCCCTCCACTTT. This encodes CASREGENSPLHF. The chain uses TRBV5-1 and TRBJ1-6; D gene unclear. The germline V and J ends were trimmed by 5 bases and 7 bases, with 10 bases remaining between them. Germline V gene lookup returns CDR1 SGHRS and CDR2 YFSETQ. This CDR3 is 13 amino acids long.

This clone has a single count. The same CDR3 arises from other DNA sequences in this sample as well. The chain is built from TRBV11-3 and TRBJ2-2; 10 bases align to TRBD1. V was pared by 0 bases and J by 5 bases, with 6 bases of the junction left unmatched. The CDR3 extends over 17 amino acids. Germline CDR1 SGHNT, CDR2 YENEEA. For the CDR3, the DNA is TGTGCCAGCAGCTTAGATTGGACAGGGGGGCGGACCGGGGAGCTGTTTTTT. Translating it yields CASSLDWTGGRTGELFF.

In its sample, this clone was seen a few times. The CDR3 reads CASSSYRVYRNTEAFF. CDR3 sequence (DNA): TGTGCCAGCAGCTCCTACAGGGTTTATAGGAACACTGAAGCTTTCTTT. V and J are TRBV5-8 and TRBJ1-1; D perhaps matches TRBD1 (6 bases). CDR3 length equals 16 residues. The germline gives CDR1 SGHTS, CDR2 YDEGEE. Trimming removed 3 bases at V and 1 base at J, with 16 bases between.

J is TRBJ1-1 and V is TRBV7-8; D remains ambiguous. Trimming pared 5 bases from V and 1 base from J, leaving 8 bases between. The CDR3 contains 13 residues. Germline V gene lookup returns CDR1 SGHVS and CDR2 FQNEAQ. The CDR3 loop is CASSVDTNTEAFF. CDR3 sequence (DNA): TGTGCCAGCAGCGTAGACACGAACACTGAAGCTTTCTTT.

V and J are TRBV19 and TRBJ2-5; 8 nucleotides agree with TRBD1. The CDR3 runs 16 residues. Trimming at V came to 4 bases and at J to 2 bases, leaving 9 bases not matched to a gene. The germline gives CDR1 LNHDA, CDR2 SQIVND (reference sequence). The CDR3 nucleotides read TGTGCCAGTAGTAGGAGACAGGGGTCAATACAAGAGACCCAGTACTTC. It specifies CASSRRQGSIQETQYF.

V usage is TRBV6-1 and J usage is TRBJ2-3; no definite D call. V was shortened by 2 bases and J by 0 bases, with 6 bases between the two germline ends. The V gene's germline CDR1 is MNHNS and CDR2 SASEGT. The CDR3 sequence is 14 residues long. The CDR3 loop is CASSEFPSTDTQYF. In nucleotides, the CDR3 is TGTGCCAGCAGTGAATTTCCGAGCACAGATACGCAGTATTTT.

The chain recombines TRBV13 with TRBJ1-6; weak D call: TRBD1 (5 bases). The germline V gene has CDR1 PRHDT and CDR2 FYEKMQ (reference sequence). The CDR3 is 15 amino acids. V gave up 4 bases and J gave up 6 bases, with 13 bases separating them. CDR3 DNA sequence: TGTGCCAGCAGCTCTTCTTGGGGGGGTAATTCACCCCTCCACTTT. It is translated as CASSSSWGGNSPLHF.

The chain couples TRBV4-3 to TRBJ1-2; D is undetermined. Trimming pared 1 base from V and 6 bases from J, leaving 12 bases between. Germline CDR1 and CDR2: LGHNA and YSLEER. The CDR3 runs to 14 residues. The CDR3 nucleotides are TGCGCCAGCAGCCAAGTGGTTTCTACAGATGGCTACACCTTC. Its protein is CASSQVVSTDGYTF.

V and J are TRBV6-1 and TRBJ2-5, with TRBD2 identical over 12 bases. Trimming removed 4 bases from V and 3 bases from J; junction bases left unmatched: 6. This CDR3 has 16 amino acids. Germline V gives CDR1 MNHNS, CDR2 SASEGT. In nucleotides, the CDR3 is TGTGCCAGCAGTGTCACTAGCGGGGGGATCGAAGAGACCCAGTACTTC. Translation gives CASSVTSGGIEETQYF.

The V call is TRBV6-2 or TRBV6-3, the J call TRBJ1-1, with D possibly being TRBD1 (5 bases). Germline V lookup: CDR1 MNHEY, CDR2 SVGEGT. There are 14 residues in the CDR3. V lost 5 bases and J lost 4, with 14 bases in between. This CDR3 reads CASSPDSLVTEAFF. In nucleotides, the CDR3 is TGTGCCAGCAGTCCCGACAGCTTAGTCACTGAAGCTTTCTTT.

J is TRBJ2-1 and V is TRBV27; weak D call: TRBD1 (5 bases). Germline lookup yields CDR1 MNHEY and CDR2 SMNVEV (reference sequence). This CDR3 comprises 14 residues. Trimming stripped 6 bases from V and 5 bases from J, with 14 bases between. CDR3 residues: CASSKGSSHNEQFF. CDR3 DNA sequence: TGTGCCAGCAGCAAGGGGTCGTCTCACAATGAGCAGTTCTTC.

V is TRBV7-8 and J is TRBJ1-2, with D possibly being TRBD1 (6 bases). Trimming removed 1 base from V and 4 bases from J, with 10 bases in between. The CDR3 is 14 residues long. Germline CDR1 is SGHVS and CDR2 is FQNEAQ. The CDR3 bases are TGTGCCAGCAGCTTAGATGGGGGCCCCTATGGCTACACCTTC. It specifies CASSLDGGPYGYTF.

The chain combines TRBV4-3 with TRBJ2-7; D might be TRBD1 (5 bases). CDR1 and CDR2 from the germline V gene are LGHNA and YSLEER. Between the trimmed V and J ends, which lost 1 base and 0 bases, there was a span of 10 bases. The CDR3 totals 15 residues. The CDR3 spells CASSQARGLSYEQYF. The DNA of the CDR3 is TGCGCCAGCAGCCAAGCAAGGGGTCTCTCCTACGAGCAGTACTTC.

This chain connects TRBV10-3 to TRBJ2-1; the match to TRBD2 covers 10 bases. Germline V gene lookup returns CDR1 ENHRY and CDR2 SYGVKD. CDR3 length: 15 residues. The junction had 2 bases not matched to a gene; V was cut back by 5 bases and J by 1 base. The CDR3 nucleotides read TGTGCCATCAGTCCTAGCGGGGGTTCCTACAATGAGCAGTTCTTC. This translates into CAISPSGGSYNEQFF.

V gene TRBV7-9 combines with J gene TRBJ2-7, with TRBD2 matching over 13 bases. The CDR3 is made up of 16 amino acids. Germline V lookup: CDR1 SEHNR, CDR2 FQNEAQ (reference sequence). Unmatched junction bases numbered 5, after V lost 6 bases and J lost 0 bases. Written as DNA, the CDR3 is TGTGCCAGCAGTCCCGGACTAGCGGGGGACTCCTACGAGCAGTACTTC. Amino acid sequence: CASSPGLAGDSYEQYF. Full variable domain (outside the CDR3, taken from reference TRBV7-9 and TRBJ2-7): DTGVSQNPRHKITKRGQNVTFRCDPISEHNRLYWYRQTLGQGPEFLTYFQNEAQLEKSRLLSDRFSAERPKGSFSTLEIQRTEQGDSAMYLCASSPGLAGDSYEQYFGPGTRLTVT.

The chain links TRBV2 to TRBJ2-3; TRBD2 aligns across 11 bases. The CDR3 sequence is 17 residues long. V dropped 1 base and J dropped 0; count of bases not matched to a gene: 3. CDR1 SNHLY and CDR2 FYNNEI come from the germline V gene. The CDR3 reads CASSEGLAGISTDTQYF. DNA of the CDR3: TGTGCCAGCAGTGAAGGACTAGCGGGAATTAGCACAGATACGCAGTATTTT.

This rearrangement joins TRBV5-6 to TRBJ1-2; TRBD1 matches at 7 bases. With 4 bases clipped from V and 4 bases from J, the junction kept 10 bases outside the gene matches. The CDR3 loop spans 15 amino acids. Germline V gives CDR1 SGHDT, CDR2 YYEEEE. This CDR3 is CASSLGGADSYGYTF. The DNA of the CDR3 is TGTGCCAGCAGCCTAGGGGGCGCAGATAGCTATGGCTACACCTTC.

The J gene is TRBJ1-2, the V gene TRBV29-1, with 7 positions matching TRBD1. The CDR3 extends over 15 amino acids. Germline V CDR1 and CDR2: SQVTM, ANQGSEA. After removal of 3 bases from V and 1 base from J, the junction contained 8 bases not matched to a gene. DNA of the CDR3: TGCAGCGTTGAGACGAGAGGGACAGATAACTATGGCTACACCTTC. This sequence encodes CSVETRGTDNYGYTF. Using reference TRBV29-1 and TRBJ1-2 for the parts outside the CDR3, the full variable domain is SAVISQKPSRDICQRGTSLTIQCQVDSQVTMMFWYRQQPGQSLTLIATANQGSEATYESGFVIDKFPISRPNLTFSTLTVSNMSPEDSSIYLCSVETRGTDNYGYTFGSGTRLTVV.

V usage is TRBV6-5 and J usage is TRBJ1-1, with D unclear. CDR3 length equals 14 residues. Germline values: CDR1 MNHEY, CDR2 SVGAGI. V lost 0 bases and J lost 0, with 5 bases in between. The CDR3 DNA reads TGTGCCAGCAGTTACTCGAGCTTGAACACTGAAGCTTTCTTT. It translates to CASSYSSLNTEAFF.

This sequence joins TRBV7-2 and TRBJ1-1, with no clear D. The V end lost 2 bases, the J end lost 1 base, and 5 bases lay between the germline ends. There are 13 residues in the CDR3. The germline V gene has CDR1 SGHTA and CDR2 FQGNSA. CDR3 residues: CASSLYRNTEAFF. The CDR3 coding sequence is TGTGCCAGCAGCTTATACAGGAACACTGAAGCTTTCTTT.

V gene TRBV4-2 combines with J gene TRBJ1-2; perhaps TRBD1 as D (5 bases). The CDR3 runs 15 residues. Germline loops: CDR1 LGHNA, CDR2 YNFKEQ. V shed 0 bases and J shed 6 bases, with 14 bases lying between them. The CDR3 loop reads CASSQDPGEYDGYTF. The CDR3 DNA sequence: TGTGCCAGCAGCCAAGATCCGGGGGAGTACGATGGCTACACCTTC.

The J gene is TRBJ1-4, the V gene TRBV3-1 (or the pseudogene TRBV3-2), with 11 bases fitting TRBD1. The germline V gene encodes CDR1 LGHDT and CDR2 YNNKEL (reference sequence). This CDR3 contains 14 residues. The V and J ends lost 7 bases and 8 bases, in that order; junction bases with no gene match: 6. CDR3 sequence (DNA): TGTGCCAGCACTCCTGGACAGGGGGCAGAAAAACTGTTTTTT. As protein: CASTPGQGAEKLFF.

The chain employs TRBV7-2 and TRBJ1-3; 7 bases are a match to TRBD1. The CDR3 spans 15 residues. Germline V gene sequence: CDR1 SGHTA, CDR2 FQGNSA. The ends lost 5 bases at V and 5 bases at J; junction bases unmatched: 9. CDR3 in amino acids: CASSPPGTDRNTIYF. The CDR3 DNA follows: TGTGCCAGCAGCCCGCCCGGGACAGATAGAAACACCATATATTTT.